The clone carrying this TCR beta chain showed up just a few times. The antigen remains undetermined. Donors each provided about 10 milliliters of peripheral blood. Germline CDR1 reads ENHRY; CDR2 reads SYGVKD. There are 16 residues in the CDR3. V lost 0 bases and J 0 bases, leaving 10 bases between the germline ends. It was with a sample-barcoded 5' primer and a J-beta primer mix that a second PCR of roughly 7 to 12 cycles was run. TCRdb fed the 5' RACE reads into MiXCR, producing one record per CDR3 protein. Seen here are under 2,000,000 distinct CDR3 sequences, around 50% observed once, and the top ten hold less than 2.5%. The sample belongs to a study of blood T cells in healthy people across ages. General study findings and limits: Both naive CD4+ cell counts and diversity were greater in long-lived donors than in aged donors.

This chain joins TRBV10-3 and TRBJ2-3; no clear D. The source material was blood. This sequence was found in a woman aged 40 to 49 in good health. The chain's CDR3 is CAISESSSTSTDTQYF. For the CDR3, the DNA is TGTGCCATCAGTGAGTCGAGCAGTACCAGCACAGATACGCAGTATTTT.